This TCR beta chain was observed in a study of shared clonotypes between healthy human individuals. CDR1 is SGHAT and CDR2 is FQNNGV in the germline V gene. Unmatched junction bases numbered 9, after V lost 1 base and J lost 0 bases. The CDR3 runs 18 residues. Profiled with immunoSEQ multiplex PCR; TCRdb holds only in-frame clones, not every one. Here the sample spans a few hundred thousand clones, roughly 97% being singletons. Sequencing was carried out using naive CD4+ T cells sorted from blood. Indicated subset: CD45RA+ positively selected. The sequence derives from a woman in her twenties or thirties in good health. The gene calls are TRBV11-2 and TRBJ2-4; TRBD2 agrees at 7 bases. The CDR3: CASSLASGVIIAKNIQYF. The DNA for the CDR3 is TGTGCCAGCAGCTTAGCCAGCGGGGTAATCATAGCCAAAAACATTCAGTACTTC.